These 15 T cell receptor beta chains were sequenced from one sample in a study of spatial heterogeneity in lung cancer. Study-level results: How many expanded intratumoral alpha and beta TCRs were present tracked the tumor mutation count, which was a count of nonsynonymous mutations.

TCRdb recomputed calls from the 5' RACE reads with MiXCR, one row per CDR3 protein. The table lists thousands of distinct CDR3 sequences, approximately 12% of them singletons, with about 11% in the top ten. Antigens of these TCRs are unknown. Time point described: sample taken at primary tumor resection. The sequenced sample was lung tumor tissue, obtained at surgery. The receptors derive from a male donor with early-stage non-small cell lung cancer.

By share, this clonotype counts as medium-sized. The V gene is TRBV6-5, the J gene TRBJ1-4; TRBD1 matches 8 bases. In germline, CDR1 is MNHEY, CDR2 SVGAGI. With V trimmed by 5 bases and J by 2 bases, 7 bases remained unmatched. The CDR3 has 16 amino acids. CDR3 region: CASSRTGSVTNEKLFF. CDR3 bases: TGTGCCAGCAGTCGGACAGGGTCGGTGACTAATGAAAAACTGTTTTTT.

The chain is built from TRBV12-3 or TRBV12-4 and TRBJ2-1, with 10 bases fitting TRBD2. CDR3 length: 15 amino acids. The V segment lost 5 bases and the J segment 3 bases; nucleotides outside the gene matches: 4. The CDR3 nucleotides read TGTGCCAGCAGTGCCGGGACTAGCGTCTACAATGAGCAGTTCTTC. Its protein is CASSAGTSVYNEQFF.

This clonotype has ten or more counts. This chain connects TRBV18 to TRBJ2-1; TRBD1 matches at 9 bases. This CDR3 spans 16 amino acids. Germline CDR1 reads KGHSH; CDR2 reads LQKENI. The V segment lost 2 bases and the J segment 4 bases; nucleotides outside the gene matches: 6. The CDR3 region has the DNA TGTGCCAGCTCACCAAGAACAGGGGGCGCTTACAATGAGCAGTTCTTC. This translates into CASSPRTGGAYNEQFF.

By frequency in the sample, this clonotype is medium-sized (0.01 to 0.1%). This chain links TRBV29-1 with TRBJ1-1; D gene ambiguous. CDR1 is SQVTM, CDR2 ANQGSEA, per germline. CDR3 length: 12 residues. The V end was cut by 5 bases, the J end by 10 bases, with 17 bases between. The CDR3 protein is CSVFTLWEGAFF. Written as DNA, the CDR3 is TGCAGCGTTTTTACCCTGTGGGAGGGAGCTTTCTTT. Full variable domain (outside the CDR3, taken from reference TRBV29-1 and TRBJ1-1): SAVISQKPSRDICQRGTSLTIQCQVDSQVTMMFWYRQQPGQSLTLIATANQGSEATYESGFVIDKFPISRPNLTFSTLTVSNMSPEDSSIYLCSVFTLWEGAFFGQGTRLTVV.

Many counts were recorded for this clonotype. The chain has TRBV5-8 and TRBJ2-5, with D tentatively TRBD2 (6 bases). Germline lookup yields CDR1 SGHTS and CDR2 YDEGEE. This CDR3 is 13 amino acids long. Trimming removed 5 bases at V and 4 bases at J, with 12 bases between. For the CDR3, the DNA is TGTGCCAGCAGGAGGGCGGGACTAGAGACCCAGTACTTC. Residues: CASRRAGLETQYF.

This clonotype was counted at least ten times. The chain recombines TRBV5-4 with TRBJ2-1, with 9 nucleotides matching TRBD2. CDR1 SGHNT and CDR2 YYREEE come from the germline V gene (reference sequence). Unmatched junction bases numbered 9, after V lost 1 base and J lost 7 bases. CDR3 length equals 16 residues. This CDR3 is CASSLLAGTSMNEQFF. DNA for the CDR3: TGTGCCAGCAGCTTGCTCGCCGGGACTAGCATGAATGAGCAGTTCTTC.

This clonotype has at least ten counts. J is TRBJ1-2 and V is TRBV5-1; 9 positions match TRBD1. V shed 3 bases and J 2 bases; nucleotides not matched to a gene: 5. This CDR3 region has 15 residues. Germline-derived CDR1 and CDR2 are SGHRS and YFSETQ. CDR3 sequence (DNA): TGCGCCAGCAGCTCAGGACAGGGGTGGAACTATGGCTACACCTTC. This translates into CASSSGQGWNYGYTF.

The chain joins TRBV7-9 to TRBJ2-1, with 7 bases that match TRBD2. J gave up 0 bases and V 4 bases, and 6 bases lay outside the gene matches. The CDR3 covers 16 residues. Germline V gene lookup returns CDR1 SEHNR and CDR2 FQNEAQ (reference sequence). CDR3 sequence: CASSSASGSSYNEQFF. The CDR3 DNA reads TGTGCCAGCAGCTCCGCTAGCGGAAGCTCCTACAATGAGCAGTTCTTC.

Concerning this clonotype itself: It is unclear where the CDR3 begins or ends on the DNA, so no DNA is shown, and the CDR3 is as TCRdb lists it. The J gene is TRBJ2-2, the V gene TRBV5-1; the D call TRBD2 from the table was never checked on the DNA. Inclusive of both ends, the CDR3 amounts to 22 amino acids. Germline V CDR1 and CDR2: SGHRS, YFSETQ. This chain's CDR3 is CASSFYICSATPTSGFAGELFF.

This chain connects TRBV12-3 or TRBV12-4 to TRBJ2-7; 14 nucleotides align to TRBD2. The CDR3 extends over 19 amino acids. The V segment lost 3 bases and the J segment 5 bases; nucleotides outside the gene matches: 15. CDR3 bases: TGTGCCAGCAGTTTCTTGCGGGCGGGACTAGCGGGAGCCGACAACGAGCAGTACTTC. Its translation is CASSFLRAGLAGADNEQYF.

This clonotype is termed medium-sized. CDR3 nucleotides: TGTGCCAGCAGTGCTAGCGGGGGGAATGAGCAGTTCTTC. This sequence encodes CASSASGGNEQFF. The chain uses TRBV2 and TRBJ2-1; TRBD2 agrees at 11 bases. Germline V gene lookup returns CDR1 SNHLY and CDR2 FYNNEI. V lost 4 bases, J lost 7 bases, and 0 bases stayed unmatched. This CDR3 spans 13 amino acids. Full variable domain (remainder filled in from reference TRBV2 and TRBJ2-1): EPEVTQTPSHQVTQMGQEVILRCVPISNHLYFYWYRQILGQKVEFLVSFYNNEISEKSEIFDDQFSVERPDGSNFTLKIRSTKLEDSAMYFCASSASGGNEQFFGPGTRLTVL.

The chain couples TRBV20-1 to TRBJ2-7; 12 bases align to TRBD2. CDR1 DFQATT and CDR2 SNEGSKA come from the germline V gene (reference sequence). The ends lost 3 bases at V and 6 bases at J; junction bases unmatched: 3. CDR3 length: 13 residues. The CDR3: CSASLGLAGEQYF. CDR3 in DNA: TGCAGTGCTAGCCTGGGACTAGCGGGCGAGCAGTACTTC.

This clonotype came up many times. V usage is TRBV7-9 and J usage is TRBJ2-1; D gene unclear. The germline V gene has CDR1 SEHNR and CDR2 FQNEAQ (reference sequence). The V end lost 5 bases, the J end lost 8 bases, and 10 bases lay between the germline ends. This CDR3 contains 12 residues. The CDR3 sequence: CASSRRGYEQFF. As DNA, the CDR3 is TGTGCCAGCAGCCGCAGAGGTTATGAGCAGTTCTTC.

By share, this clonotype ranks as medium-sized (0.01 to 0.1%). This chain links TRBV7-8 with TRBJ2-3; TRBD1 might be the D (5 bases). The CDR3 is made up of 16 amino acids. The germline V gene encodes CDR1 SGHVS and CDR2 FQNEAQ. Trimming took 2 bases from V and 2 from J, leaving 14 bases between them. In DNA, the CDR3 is TGTGCCAGCAGCTTATTCAGGGCCCGAGACACAGATACGCAGTATTTT. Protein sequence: CASSLFRARDTDTQYF.

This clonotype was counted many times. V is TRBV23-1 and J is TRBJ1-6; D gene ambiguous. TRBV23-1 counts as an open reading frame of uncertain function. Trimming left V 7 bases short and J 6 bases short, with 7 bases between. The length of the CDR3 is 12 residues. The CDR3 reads CASTRINSPLHF. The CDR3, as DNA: TGCGCCAGCACCAGGATTAATTCACCCCTCCACTTT.